This is a list of T cell receptor beta chains from one sample in a study of T cell repertoires in cytomegalovirus infection. These receptors' antigens are unknown. TCRdb reprocessed the reads via MiXCR and lists one record per CDR3 protein. In the table there are about 470,000 distinct CDR3 sequences, roughly 42% of which are singletons. The material sequenced was cultured PBMCs, taken from culture after CMV antigen stimulation. The receptors stem from a human donor in good health (CMV status not recorded). Some clones in this sample may be carry-over from other donors' samples. CDR3s include the opening cysteine and the closing phenylalanine or tryptophan. The D gene is left open where the match is weak. Size tells how often a clone was seen (once, few, many) or the class of an expanded clone, and some rows leave it out.

v_gene	d_gene	abundance	j_gene	CDR3nt	CDR3aa
TRBV6-2/TRBV6-3	NA	NA	TRBJ1-6	TGTGCCAGCAGCCGCGGGGGTCGGATTTCACCCCTCCACTTT	CASSRGGRISPLHF
TRBV12-5	NA	NA	TRBJ2-3	TGTGCTAGTGGTTTGGGGTATACAGATACGCAGTATTTT	CASGLGYTDTQYF
TRBV6-6	TRBD2	NA	TRBJ2-5	TGTGCCAGCAGTTACTCGAGGACTAGTAGAGAGACCCAGTACTTC	CASSYSRTSRETQYF
TRBV7-2	NA	many	TRBJ2-7	TGTGCCAGCAGCTTGTCGGGGGAGCAGTACTTC	CASSLSGEQYF
TRBV6-8	NA	NA	TRBJ2-2	TGTGCCAGCAGACTACCATGGTCCGGGGAGCTGTTTTTT	CASRLPWSGELFF
TRBV6-8	NA	once	TRBJ1-1	TGTGCCAGCAGCTCGGGAACAGATGTTTTCTTGAACACTGAAGCTTTCTTT	CASSSGTDVFLNTEAFF
TRBV7-2	NA	many	TRBJ1-2	TGTGCCAGCAGCTTATATGGGGACGGCTACACCTTC	CASSLYGDGYTF
TRBV7-2	NA	few	TRBJ2-1	TGTGCCAGCAGCTCCTACTCGGGGGCGGATGAGCAGTTCTTC	CASSSYSGADEQFF
TRBV2	TRBD1	few	TRBJ1-5	TGTGCCAGCAGTACTGACAGGGACGGGCAGCCCCAGCATTTT	CASSTDRDGQPQHF
TRBV20-1	NA	NA	TRBJ1-1	TGCAGTGCCTGGACAATGGCAAACACTGAAGCTTTCTTT	CSAWTMANTEAFF
TRBV12-3/TRBV12-4	TRBD2	NA	TRBJ2-1	TGTGCCAGCAGCCAAGGGACTAGCGGGGGGGCCCTCAATGAGCAGTTCTTC	CASSQGTSGGALNEQFF
TRBV4-3	NA	few	TRBJ2-1	TGCGCCAGCAGCCAAGAAGGGGAGTCCTACAATGAGCAGTTCTTC	CASSQEGESYNEQFF
TRBV15	NA	NA	TRBJ2-5	TGTGCCACCAGCAGAGAATCTCCGTGGCCGCAAGAGACCCAGTACTTC	CATSRESPWPQETQYF
TRBV7-8	NA	few	TRBJ1-3	TGTGCCAGCAGCTTAGGGTTGGTGGTCAGATCCTCTGGAAACACCATATATTTT	CASSLGLVVRSSGNTIYF
TRBV7-9	NA	NA	TRBJ2-7	TGTGCCAGCAGCTCCGCCCTGAACTACGAGCAGTACTTC	CASSSALNYEQYF
TRBV7-2	TRBD2	NA	TRBJ2-7	TGTGCCAGCAGCTTCCTAGCGGGGGCCACGGACTTC	CASSFLAGATDF
TRBV5-4	NA	NA	TRBJ2-1	TGTGCCAGCACCACTCTAGGGAGGGGGGACAATGAGCAGTTCTTC	CASTTLGRGDNEQFF
TRBV4-3	TRBD1	NA	TRBJ1-4	TGCGCCAGCAGCCAAGGGACAGGGACTCATGAAAAACTGTTTTTT	CASSQGTGTHEKLFF
TRBV7-2	TRBD1	many	TRBJ2-3	TGTGCCAGCAGCCGGAAGACAGGGGCCACAGATACGCAGTATTTT	CASSRKTGATDTQYF
TRBV20-1	NA	NA	TRBJ2-5	TGCAGTGCTACCGTCATAGGCTGGGCTAGAAATCAAGAGACCCAGTACTTC	CSATVIGWARNQETQYF
TRBV27	TRBD1	NA	TRBJ1-5	TGTGCCAGCAGTTTCTTGGGACAGGGCAATCAGCCCCAGCATTTT	CASSFLGQGNQPQHF
TRBV7-2	NA	NA	TRBJ2-5	TGTGCCAGCAGCTTAGGATGGACAGTAGGAGGGACCCAGTACTTC	CASSLGWTVGGTQYF
TRBV6-1	TRBD1	few	TRBJ2-1	TGTGCCAGCAACGGGGACAGGAGCTCCTACAATGAGCAGTTCTTC	CASNGDRSSYNEQFF
TRBV7-2	TRBD2	NA	TRBJ2-7	TGTGCCAGCAGCAGCACTAGCGGGAACTCCTACGAGCAGTACTTC	CASSSTSGNSYEQYF
TRBV10-3	TRBD1	few	TRBJ1-5	TGTGCCGTGGGACAGGAGAACAATCAGCCCCAGCATTTT	CAVGQENNQPQHF
TRBV7-2	TRBD2	many	TRBJ2-5	TGTGCCAGCAGCTTTTCGGGGGGAGAGACCCAGTACTTC	CASSFSGGETQYF
TRBV9	TRBD2	NA	TRBJ2-1	TGTGCCAGCAGCGTAGTATCTAGCGGGGGGGCGGGTGAGCAGTTCTTC	CASSVVSSGGAGEQFF
TRBV12-3/TRBV12-4	NA	NA	TRBJ1-2	TGTGCCAGCAGCGTTGACGGAAACTATGGCTACACCTTC	CASSVDGNYGYTF
TRBV7-6	TRBD1	few	TRBJ1-6	TGTGCCAGCAGCCCCCCCCGGACAGGGGGCAATTCACCCCTCCACTTT	CASSPPRTGGNSPLHF
TRBV2	NA	NA	TRBJ2-7	TGTGCCAGCAGGAAGGGGAGTACCTACGAGCAGTACTTC	CASRKGSTYEQYF
TRBV29-1	TRBD2	NA	TRBJ2-7	TGCAGCGTCCTAGCGGGAGACTACGAGCAGTACTTC	CSVLAGDYEQYF
TRBV6-8	NA	NA	TRBJ2-7	TGTGCCAGCAGTTACTCTCGGGACGCGGGCGAGCAGTACTTC	CASSYSRDAGEQYF
TRBV7-2	NA	few	TRBJ2-1	TGTGCCAGCAGCTACAGGGTGACCTACAATGAGCAGTTCTTC	CASSYRVTYNEQFF
TRBV7-8	NA	NA	TRBJ1-5	TGTGCCAGCAGCTTAGAGTGGGTTAGCAATCAGCCCCAGCATTTT	CASSLEWVSNQPQHF
TRBV27	NA	few	TRBJ2-7	TGTGCCAGCAGTTTATCCGAACAGGGAACCGAGCAGTACTTC	CASSLSEQGTEQYF
TRBV5-4	NA	NA	TRBJ2-3	TGTGCCAGCAGCTGGGGCGGGCCCTACACAGATACGCAGTATTTT	CASSWGGPYTDTQYF
TRBV4-2	NA	NA	TRBJ2-4	TGTGCCAGCAGCCGAATGGGAGGGGGCGCGGACATTCAGTACTTC	CASSRMGGGADIQYF
TRBV5-4	TRBD2	few	TRBJ2-1	TGTGCCAGCAGCTCGGGAGGTCGGCGAGATGAGCAGTTCTTC	CASSSGGRRDEQFF
TRBV11-3	NA	NA	TRBJ2-4	TGTGCCAGCAACCAGTCACGACAGAGCATAGCCAAAAACATTCAGTACTTC	CASNQSRQSIAKNIQYF
TRBV20-1	NA	NA	TRBJ2-5	TGCAGTGCTAGAAGTCCCGGTGTCGGGACCCAGTACTTC	CSARSPGVGTQYF
TRBV27	TRBD1	few	TRBJ2-7	TGTGCCAGCAGCACTCCCGGGACAGGTCGCTACGAGCAGTACTTC	CASSTPGTGRYEQYF
TRBV30	NA	NA	TRBJ1-3	TGTGCCTGGAGAGGAGGGACACTCGACGCCTCTGGAAACACCATATATTTT	CAWRGGTLDASGNTIYF
TRBV11-2	NA	NA	TRBJ2-3	TGTGCCAGCAGCTTGGGGCGACAGTCGGCCACAGATACGCAGTATTTT	CASSLGRQSATDTQYF
TRBV7-2	TRBD2	NA	TRBJ2-3	TGTGCCAGCAGCCCGCGTGCGGCGGGAGGGATGGGCACAGATACGCAGTATTTT	CASSPRAAGGMGTDTQYF
TRBV20-1	NA	NA	TRBJ1-4	TGCAGTGCACCTCACAGGGACGGAGGGGAAAAACTGTTTTTT	CSAPHRDGGEKLFF
TRBV7-2	TRBD2	many	TRBJ2-7	TGTGCCAGCAAGATGGCTAGCGGGATCTCCTACGAGCAGTACTTC	CASKMASGISYEQYF
TRBV7-2	TRBD1	NA	TRBJ1-1	TGTGCCAGCAAAAGGACAGGGGCCGTAATGAACACTGAAGCTTTCTTT	CASKRTGAVMNTEAFF
TRBV7-9	TRBD1	NA	TRBJ2-1	TGTGCCAGCAGCCCCGGACAGGGGAACTACAATGAGCAGTTCTTC	CASSPGQGNYNEQFF
TRBV6-5	TRBD2	NA	TRBJ2-2	TGTGCCAGCAGCTGGACTAGCGGGGAACCTACTATGAACACCGGGGAGCTGTTTTTT	CASSWTSGEPTMNTGELFF
TRBV7-2	TRBD1	many	TRBJ2-5	TGTGCCAGCAGCGGCCCCCGGGACAGCTATGGCCAGGTAGCCCAGTACTTC	CASSGPRDSYGQVAQYF
TRBV28	NA	NA	TRBJ2-2	TGTGCCAGCAGCATGGAGCGGCTTCTCACCGGGGAGCTGTTTTTT	CASSMERLLTGELFF
TRBV7-9	NA	NA	TRBJ2-5	TGTGCCAGCAGCTTCAGGGGGCGGGAGCAAGAGACCCAGTACTTC	CASSFRGREQETQYF
TRBV6-6	NA	few	TRBJ1-5	TGTGCCAGCTCCGGGTGGAGCAATCAGCCCCAGCATTTT	CASSGWSNQPQHF
TRBV7-9	TRBD2	NA	TRBJ2-7	TGTGCCAGCAGCTATGCCGGGACTAGCGGAGAGCAGTACTTC	CASSYAGTSGEQYF
TRBV5-1	TRBD1	NA	TRBJ2-7	TGCGCCAGCAGCTTGGCGGGACAGCTGACTTCCTACGAGCAGTACTTC	CASSLAGQLTSYEQYF
TRBV12-3/TRBV12-4	NA	few	TRBJ1-1	TGTGCCAGCAGTTTCCCTCCATCGAACACTGAAGCTTTCTTT	CASSFPPSNTEAFF
TRBV7-9	NA	NA	TRBJ2-3	TGTGCCGGGGGGCTATTAAGTACGCAGTATTTT	CAGGLLSTQYF
TRBV6-2/TRBV6-3	TRBD2	NA	TRBJ2-1	TGTACCAGCAGTTACCTAGCGGGGCAGTTCTTC	CTSSYLAGQFF
TRBV4-3	TRBD1	NA	TRBJ1-5	TGCGCCAGCAGCCAAGATTCAGGGGGCCGACAGCCCCAGCATTTT	CASSQDSGGRQPQHF